Given below is one TCR beta chain in context. This sample was included in a study of OX40 agonist ivuxolimab in advanced cancers. Study at large: Partial responses were achieved by three patients: one hepatocellular carcinoma, two cutaneous melanoma.

The repertoire was sequenced with immunoSEQ multiplex PCR; TCRdb's copy has only in-frame clones and lacks some. The table records roughly 120,000 clones, 85% to 95% of them present only once. The V gene's germline CDR1 is MNHNS and CDR2 SASEGT. The CDR3 loop spans 13 amino acids. V was shortened by 2 bases and J by 8 bases, with 11 bases between the two germline ends. The material sequenced was CD4+ or CD8+ T cells sorted from blood, taken in a trial of the OX40 agonist ivuxolimab. The V and J genes are TRBV6-1 and TRBJ2-3; D unresolved. The origin of this receptor is an adult with an advanced solid tumor such as melanoma, head and neck, liver or kidney cancer. The CDR3 is CASSEYSSGTQYF. CDR3 coding DNA: TGTGCCAGCAGTGAATATTCATCGGGTACGCAGTATTTT.